The source of this T cell receptor (beta chain) is a study of graft-versus-host responses after intestinal transplantation. Study at large: Recipients across the board were started on anti-thymocyte globulin induction, then kept on tacrolimus and steroids for two to three years.

As for this clone: Antigen specificity is unknown.

Assay used: immunoSEQ multiplex PCR; TCRdb lists only in-frame clones, some missing. The data show more than 65,000 clones, under 90% seen once. The CDR3 is 14 amino acids. Losses at the gene ends were 3 bases for V and 4 bases for J; bases not matched to a gene: 6. Germline CDR1 reads SQVTM; CDR2 reads ANQGSEA. This TCR derives from a human donor who was the organ donor for an intestinal transplant. V and J are TRBV29-1 and TRBJ2-1; 7 bases agree with TRBD2. Sequencing used unstimulated CD4+ T cells sorted from spleen or lymph node cells, obtained before transplant. CDR3 in amino acids: CSVDSGGVYNEQFF. The CDR3 DNA follows: TGCAGCGTTGATTCTGGGGGGGTGTACAATGAGCAGTTCTTC.